The rows below give T cell receptor beta chains drawn from one sample of a study of cytomegalovirus exposure and HLA in healthy donors. This table comes from immunoSEQ multiplex PCR, and its TCRdb copy is limited to in-frame clones, with some not included. The table lists around 200,000 clones, more than 85% of them singletons. The sample consisted of PBMCs. The receptors originated from a young woman in good health and CMV-seronegative. Both conserved end residues are part of each CDR3. The D gene is left open where the match is weak. Some rows have no size entry. The others give once, few or many, or a class for an expanded clone.

D	size	V	J	DNA	CDR3
TRBD1	.	TRBV28	TRBJ1-1	TGTGCCAGCAGTTTTGTAGGGGGCTCAGCTTTCTTT	CASSFVGGSAFF
.	once	TRBV19	TRBJ1-2	TGTGCCAGTAGTATAGATCTTAAGGGGCGCTATGGCTACACCTTC	CASSIDLKGRYGYTF
TRBD2	.	TRBV2	TRBJ2-7	TGTGCCAGCAGTGAGCTGGCGGCGGGACTAGCGGGAGGACCCTACGAGCAGTACTTC	CASSELAAGLAGGPYEQYF
TRBD1	.	TRBV9	TRBJ2-7	TGTGCCAGCAGCGCCGGTCCGGGACAGGGGTCGTGCGACTTC	CASSAGPGQGSCDF
TRBD2	.	TRBV7-2	TRBJ2-7	TGTGCCAGCAGCTTATCTAGCGGGAGCTACGAGCAGTACTTC	CASSLSSGSYEQYF
TRBD1	.	TRBV15	TRBJ1-1	TGTGCCACGGGGCCGGGACAGGAAGCTTTCTTT	CATGPGQEAFF
.	.	TRBV2	TRBJ2-3	TGTGCCAGCAGTTCTACTAGCACAGATACGCAGTATTTT	CASSSTSTDTQYF
.	.	TRBV4-3	TRBJ2-7	TGCGCCAGCAGCCAACGGCAGGGTAGCGAGCAGTACTTC	CASSQRQGSEQYF
TRBD1	.	TRBV6-1	TRBJ1-2	TGTGCCAGCAGCCATCCCGGGAGGGGGCGAGAAGGCTACACCTTC	CASSHPGRGREGYTF
.	.	TRBV5-1	TRBJ2-2	TGCGCCAGCAGCTTGGCCCTGAACACCGGGGAGCTGTTTTTT	CASSLALNTGELFF
TRBD1	.	TRBV2	TRBJ2-2	TGTGCCAGTTCCGGACAGGGTCCGATCTTCACCGGGGAGCTGTTTTTT	CASSGQGPIFTGELFF
.	.	TRBV9	TRBJ1-1	TGTGCCAGCAGCACAGGGATTTTTGCCGAAGCTTTCTTT	CASSTGIFAEAFF
.	.	TRBV2	TRBJ1-5	TGTGCCAGCAGTGAATGGGGGGGCAATCAGCCCCAGCATTTT	CASSEWGGNQPQHF
.	.	TRBV2	TRBJ2-2	TGTGCCAGACCCTTAAGGGAGAATGGCGGGGAGCTGTTTTTT	CARPLRENGGELFF
.	.	TRBV7-6	TRBJ1-3	TGTGCCAGCAGCCCGGTCCACTCTGGAAACACCATATATTTT	CASSPVHSGNTIYF
TRBD1	few	TRBV27	TRBJ1-5	TGTGCCAGCAGAGAGAGGGGGCTTAGCAATCAGCCCCAGCATTTT	CASRERGLSNQPQHF
.	.	TRBV30	TRBJ2-1	TGTGCCTGGAGTGGAGGTTTAAGTTTTCAGACGGGAGTGTTAGAGATTCCGTTCTTC	CAWSGGLSFQTGVLEIPFF
TRBD1	.	TRBV7-2	TRBJ1-2	TGTGCCAGCAGCTTTAAAATAGCTAGGACAGGGGTGTATGGCTACACCTTC	CASSFKIARTGVYGYTF
TRBD1	once	TRBV2	TRBJ1-1	TGTGCCAGCCGGACAGGGTCTTACACTGAAGCTTTCTTT	CASRTGSYTEAFF
.	.	TRBV19	TRBJ2-1	TGTGCCAGTAGTATAGAGACGTTCCGGAGAGATACTCCCAATGAGCAGTTCTTC	CASSIETFRRDTPNEQFF
TRBD2	.	TRBV10-3	TRBJ2-1	TGTGCCACGAGAGCCGGGACTAGTGTCAATGAGCAGTTCTTC	CATRAGTSVNEQFF
TRBD2	.	TRBV5-6	TRBJ2-7	TGTGCCAGCAGCTTGGCTATCATTGGGGGGGGGATCTACGAGCAGTACTTC	CASSLAIIGGGIYEQYF
TRBD2	.	TRBV4-3	TRBJ2-6	TGCGCCAGCAGCCACGGCCCTGGGACTAGGGCCAACGTCCTGACTTTC	CASSHGPGTRANVLTF
.	.	TRBV2	TRBJ2-3	TGTGCCAGCAAGCCGCACCGCACAGATACGCAGTATTTT	CASKPHRTDTQYF
TRBD1	.	TRBV7-2	TRBJ1-6	TGTGCCAGCAGCTTAGACGGGACAGGGGAATGGAATTCACCCCTCCACTTT	CASSLDGTGEWNSPLHF
.	.	TRBV5-1	TRBJ1-1	TGCGCCAGCAGAAAGACAGTCGCGGAACAAGCTTTCTTT	CASRKTVAEQAFF
.	few	TRBV2	TRBJ2-1	TGTGCCAGCAGTGAAGCGCAGGGTAGTGGTGAGTTCTTC	CASSEAQGSGEFF
.	.	TRBV15	TRBJ2-3	TGTGCCACCAGCAGAGATCGGGGACTCAGGACGAGAGATACGCAGTATTTT	CATSRDRGLRTRDTQYF
TRBD1	.	TRBV27	TRBJ1-6	TGTGCCAGCAGCCAGGACAGGGCGTATTCACCCCTCCACTTT	CASSQDRAYSPLHF
.	.	TRBV5-1	TRBJ2-1	TGCGCCAGCAGCAAACAGGGTGAGCAGTTCTTC	CASSKQGEQFF
TRBD1	.	TRBV6-6	TRBJ2-5	TGTGCCAGCAGTTACCCATCACAGGGGTTTGGGGAGACCCAGTACTTC	CASSYPSQGFGETQYF
TRBD2	.	TRBV7-2	TRBJ2-7	TGTGCCAGCAGCGTTCGAGGGCGGGCTAGCGGGAGGCCCGAGCAGTACTTC	CASSVRGRASGRPEQYF
TRBD1	once	TRBV7-2	TRBJ2-1	TGTGCCAGCAGCCCCCTGGGACAGCCTTACAATGAGCAGTTCTTC	CASSPLGQPYNEQFF
TRBD1	.	TRBV7-6	TRBJ2-7	TGTGCCAGCAGCTTAGAAGGAGGGCGGCAGGGGGCCGACTACGAGCAGTACTTC	CASSLEGGRQGADYEQYF